These 10 T cell receptor beta chains came from one sample sequenced in a study of blood T cell repertoires in COVID-19. The method was immunoSEQ multiplex PCR; TCRdb's version includes in-frame clones alone and lacks a portion of them. The data show under 110,000 clones, 85% to 95% seen once. The material sequenced was peripheral blood. These receptors all come from a man between 50 and 59 years old with active COVID-19.

The rearrangement uses TRBV5-6 and TRBJ2-7; TRBD1 matches 7 bases. The CDR3 is 12 residues long. Trimming took 2 bases from V and 5 from J; bases not matched to a gene: 1. Germline V gene lookup returns CDR1 SGHDT and CDR2 YYEEEE. This chain's CDR3 is CASSFDRDEQYF. CDR3 nucleotide sequence: TGTGCCAGCAGCTTCGACAGGGACGAGCAGTACTTC. The full variable domain, completed using reference TRBV5-6 and TRBJ2-7, is DAGVTQSPTHLIKTRGQQVTLRCSPKSGHDTVSWYQQALGQGPQFIFQYYEEEERQRGNFPDRFSGHQFPNYSSELNVNALLLGDSALYLCASSFDRDEQYFGPGTRLTVT.

The J gene is TRBJ2-3, the V gene TRBV27; no definite D call. The V end lost 6 bases, the J end lost 2 bases, and 12 bases lay between the germline ends. The CDR3 runs 14 residues. Germline assignment: CDR1 MNHEY and CDR2 SMNVEV (reference sequence). Here the CDR3 reads CASSTGWLTDTQYF. The CDR3, as DNA: TGTGCCAGCAGCACCGGGTGGCTCACAGATACGCAGTATTTT.

This sequence joins TRBV19 and TRBJ2-3; 12 bases map to TRBD2. The J segment lost 6 bases and the V segment lost 5 bases, leaving 24 bases of the junction unmatched. The germline CDR1 and CDR2 sequences are LNHDA and SQIVND (reference sequence). The CDR3 consists of 21 residues. The CDR3 DNA reads as TGTGCCAGTAGTCCCGGGCCGGGGCTAGCGGGAGGGCCATGGGCGGTGGATACGCAGTATTTT. It specifies CASSPGPGLAGGPWAVDTQYF.

The rearrangement uses TRBV6-6 and TRBJ2-1; possible D gene TRBD1, 6 bases. The CDR3 is 16 residues long. CDR1 and CDR2 (germline): MNHNY, SVGAGI (reference sequence). Trimming took off 0 bases at V and 6 bases at J, with 15 bases between the two ends. The CDR3 DNA reads TGTGCCAGCAGTTACTCTACAGGGTCAGGGAGCAATGAGCAGTTCTTC. It codes for CASSYSTGSGSNEQFF.

The V and J genes are TRBV27 and TRBJ2-7; TRBD2 agrees at 8 bases. The germline CDR1 and CDR2 sequences are MNHEY and SMNVEV (reference sequence). J gave up 3 bases and V 7 bases, and 5 bases lay outside the gene matches. The CDR3 extends over 13 amino acids. CDR3 sequence (DNA): TGTGCCAGCATGTCGGGAGGGCTCTACGAGCAGTACTTC. Its translation is CASMSGGLYEQYF.

J is TRBJ2-2 and V is TRBV28; TRBD2 agrees at 12 bases. The ends lost 0 bases at V and 6 bases at J; junction bases unmatched: 5. The V gene's germline CDR1 is MDHEN and CDR2 SYDVKM. The CDR3 is 17 residues long. CDR3: CASSLWALAGGPGELFF. CDR3 nucleotide sequence: TGTGCCAGCAGTTTATGGGCGCTAGCGGGAGGGCCCGGGGAGCTGTTTTTT.

The chain joins TRBV5-1 to TRBJ1-4; no clear D. V was trimmed by 3 bases and J by 0 bases, leaving 6 bases between them. CDR3 length: 14 amino acids. Germline V gene lookup returns CDR1 SGHRS and CDR2 YFSETQ. The CDR3 reads CASSSVATNEKLFF. The CDR3 bases are TGCGCCAGCAGCTCGGTTGCAACTAATGAAAAACTGTTTTTT.

The CDR3 is CASSLSTSGSNEQFF. CDR3 nucleotides: TGTGCCAGCAGTCTAAGCACTAGCGGCTCGAATGAGCAGTTCTTC. J is TRBJ2-1 and V is TRBV6-5, with TRBD2 matching 8 bases. Per the germline V gene, CDR1 is MNHEY and CDR2 is SVGAGI. The V and J ends lost 5 bases and 7 bases, in that order; junction bases with no gene match: 10. CDR3 length: 15 residues.

The chain couples TRBV29-1 to TRBJ1-1; 11 positions match TRBD1. CDR1 and CDR2 (germline): SQVTM, ANQGSEA. CDR3 length: 12 residues. Trimming removed 7 bases from V and 3 bases from J; junction bases left unmatched: 1. CDR3 DNA sequence: TGCAGCGGGGACAGGGGGGACACTGAAGCTTTCTTT. Its translation is CSGDRGDTEAFF.

The V and J genes are TRBV9 and TRBJ2-1, with 7 bases matching TRBD1. V lost 3 bases to trimming and J lost 9 bases; unmatched junction nucleotides: 3. Germline CDR1 and CDR2: SGDLS and YYNGEE. The CDR3 loop spans 12 amino acids. The CDR3 sequence: CASSAGGGEQFF. For the CDR3, the DNA is TGTGCCAGCAGCGCAGGGGGTGGTGAGCAGTTCTTC.